The source of this T cell receptor (beta chain) is a study of Graves' ophthalmopathy and Graves' hyperthyroidism (dated 2018 in TCRdb). Study-level background: Peripheral blood was collected at initial diagnosis, before any treatment. TCR beta repertoire signatures were used to distinguish Graves' ophthalmopathy from Graves' hyperthyroidism and to predict progression to ophthalmopathy. In total, approximately 130 blood samples were TCR-sequenced: approximately 40 ophthalmopathy, some 80 hyperthyroidism and about 17 hyperthyroidism-to-ophthalmopathy patients. To explore V-J signatures that distinguish ophthalmopathy from hyperthyroidism, a discovery set of about 99 patients was enrolled, made up of more than 40 with ophthalmopathy and roughly 55 with stable hyperthyroidism. An independent validation cohort comprised some 18 hyperthyroidism patients and 15 to 17 patients who later progressed from hyperthyroidism to ophthalmopathy. In roughly six hyperthyroidism patients, the T-cell repertoires found in thyroid tissue were compared with those found in blood. After sampling, hyperthyroidism patients received methimazole starting at 30 mg daily, and ophthalmopathy patients received high-dose intravenous methylprednisolone. Beyond this particular receptor, the publication reports: In validation, the model predicted ophthalmopathy progression with over 60% sensitivity and less than 80% specificity; eleven to twelve predicted patients were CT-confirmed with GO in a median of approximately six months. Most expanded thyroid clonotypes with a frequency above 0.001 also appeared in blood, which suggests that blood repertoires may reflect the immune response in the thyroid. No statistical method was used to predetermine the sample size, and group allocation was not hidden from the investigators. In cross-validation, the 13-signature model distinguished ophthalmopathy from stable hyperthyroidism with about 88% sensitivity and around 81% specificity, and in the test set the corresponding values were approximately 80% and 68%.

For repertoire sequencing, the TCR beta CDR3 regions were amplified from RNA transcripts. The first round was an RT-PCR using HTBI primers with the Qiagen OneStep RT-PCR kit, and this first round was followed by a second-round multiplex PCR, then size selection and purification. The libraries underwent paired-end sequencing with 100 bp reads on an Illumina HiSeq2000. The authors' analysis ran thus. SOAPnuke was used for read processing, and reads with adapters, uncalled bases, a mean Phred below 15, or no exact constant-primer or identifier match were discarded. COPE v1.2.5 was used to merge high-quality paired reads. Each unique nucleotide sequence was defined as a clonotype, and clonotypes were aligned to IMGT TRB V, D and J references with MiTCR v1.1. Analysis was restricted to V-J combinations with a frequency above 0.0001, which covered about 99% of repertoires. For each V-J combination, a TCR clonal expansion and chaos score was defined as the ratio of F50 clonal expansion to chaos observed in the TCRdist matrix. Welch's t-statistics and random forest were used to reduce features to 13 V-J combinations, which were fed into a naive Bayes classifier. The similarity between thyroid and blood repertoires was quantified using the Morisita-Horn index. TCRdb applied fastp at Q25 and MiXCR to the public reads, then kept only in-frame beta chains. A single entry per CDR3 protein holds the most common genes and DNA from its merged rows. In this record, the V and J calls reflect TCRdb's handling and not the investigators' own analysis. In this sample the table shows some 350,000 distinct CDR3 sequences, about 18% of which occur a single time. The top ten clones comprise 2.4% of the sample.

A patient counted as having stable hyperthyroidism if there was no progression to ophthalmopathy within 18 months of follow-up. Hyperthyroidism patients were newly diagnosed, with disease duration under 2 months, and aged 18 to 65 years. Patients with other autoimmune diseases, uncontrolled infections, pregnancy or lactation were excluded from the study. Clinical symptoms, serum thyroxine, TRAb, thyroid ultrasound and orbital computed tomography were used for diagnosis. PBMCs were isolated from 7.5 to 10 ml of fresh peripheral blood by Ficoll-Paque density gradient centrifugation. Total RNA was extracted using Trizol reagent, and RNA quality was checked on an Agilent 2100 Bioanalyzer. The cysteine opens and the phenylalanine closes a CDR3 of 19 amino acids. Only CDR3 DNA is held: 57 bases, read in frame from base 1. V is shortened by 1 base, J by 0 bases, and the region joining them spans 22 bases. In the germline V gene, CDR1 corresponds to SGHNT and CDR2 to YENEEA.

This clonotype has a count of ten or more. The antigen it binds to is not known. Nothing much larger sits one base from this clone, and base qualities are not available. The sequenced sample consisted of peripheral blood. The chain links TRBV11-3 with TRBJ2-7; no confident D gene assignment can be made. The source of this sequence is an adult woman with stable Graves' hyperthyroidism. CDR3 loop: CASSLAVLLTGRSSYEQYF. DNA sequence: TGTGCCAGCAGCTTAGCAGTCCTATTAACCGGTAGGAGCTCCTACGAGCAGTACTTC.